The rows below give T cell receptor beta chains drawn from one sample of a study of blood T cell repertoires in COVID-19. Sequencing was performed with immunoSEQ multiplex PCR; in TCRdb, only in-frame clones are kept and a portion is missing. The sample includes fewer than 300,000 clones, roughly 87% seen only once; the top ten take 9% to 9.5%. Sequencing input: peripheral blood. These receptors came from a man between 18 and 29 years old with active or convalescent COVID-19. The CDR3 runs from the conserved cysteine through the conserved F or W. D genes are given only for firm matches. A clone size is listed for some rows: how often the clone was seen (once, few, many), or a class if it is expanded.

clone size,J gene,V gene,D gene,CDR3 DNA,CDR3 protein
.,TRBJ2-7,TRBV11-2,.,TGTGCCAGCAGCTTGTGGCAGGGATCCTACGAGCAGTACTTC,CASSLWQGSYEQYF
.,TRBJ1-5,TRBV5-8,.,TGTGCCAGCAGCTGGGACATCGCCGATCAGCCCCAGCATTTT,CASSWDIADQPQHF
.,TRBJ2-7,TRBV5-8,TRBD1,TGTGCCAGCACCCCGATACAGGGGGCGAGCGAGCAGTACTTC,CASTPIQGASEQYF
.,TRBJ1-2,TRBV3-1/TRBV3-2,.,TGTGCCAGCAGTCCGGGGGGTTCCCCGTATTATGGCTACACCTTC,CASSPGGSPYYGYTF
.,TRBJ2-5,TRBV7-9,TRBD1,TGTGCCAGCGGACAGGGGGGGAGAGAGACCCAGTACTTC,CASGQGGRETQYF
.,TRBJ2-7,TRBV7-2,TRBD2,TGTGCCAGCTCCCCGGGGGGATCGGTGGTCGAGCAGTACTTC,CASSPGGSVVEQYF
.,TRBJ2-1,TRBV9,.,TGTGCCAGCAGCCCTCCGGGGGGCCTCGACAATGAGCAGTTCTTC,CASSPPGGLDNEQFF
once,TRBJ2-3,TRBV10-2,TRBD1,TGCGCCAGCAGAGCGGACAGGGTCGGGGGAGATACGCAGTATTTT,CASRADRVGGDTQYF
.,TRBJ2-1,TRBV18,.,TGTGCCAGCTCACCCGAGAGGGAGCAGTTCTTC,CASSPEREQFF
.,TRBJ1-1,TRBV9,TRBD1,TGTGCCAGCAGCTCAGGACAGGGATCCCCCACTGAAGCTTTCTTT,CASSSGQGSPTEAFF
.,TRBJ2-5,TRBV7-2,TRBD2,TGTGCCAGCAGTATGCTAGCGGGGGGCCAAGAGACCCAGTACTTC,CASSMLAGGQETQYF
.,TRBJ1-2,TRBV9,TRBD1,TGTGCCAGCAGCGTAGGGTACAGGGGACCCTCCCATTATGGCTACACCTTC,CASSVGYRGPSHYGYTF
.,TRBJ1-5,TRBV4-1,.,TGCGCCAGCAGCCAAGAGGGAGATCAGCCCCAGCATTTT,CASSQEGDQPQHF
.,TRBJ1-1,TRBV27,.,TGTGCCAGCAGTATGACAGCAATGAACACTGAAGCTTTCTTT,CASSMTAMNTEAFF
.,TRBJ2-7,TRBV18,.,TGTGCCAGCTCACCACGCAGGACAGAAGACGAGCAGTACTTC,CASSPRRTEDEQYF
.,TRBJ2-3,TRBV12-5,.,TGTGCTAGGCCCCACACTGCTATGGGGGCCATCGGCTTGGATACGCAGTATTTT,CARPHTAMGAIGLDTQYF
.,TRBJ2-3,TRBV19,TRBD2,TGTGCCAGTAGCCTCCCCGGACTAGCGGGGGCTAGCACAGATACGCAGTATTTT,CASSLPGLAGASTDTQYF
.,TRBJ1-2,TRBV2,TRBD1,TGTGCCAGCAGTGAAGACAGGGGGCACGGCTATGGCTACACCTTC,CASSEDRGHGYGYTF
.,TRBJ1-6,TRBV6-5,TRBD1,TGTGCCAGCAGTTACTCGCGGGGACAGGGGAATTCACCCCTCCACTTT,CASSYSRGQGNSPLHF
.,TRBJ1-1,TRBV6-2/TRBV6-3,.,TGTGCCAGCAGTTACGGGACACGGGTGAACACTGAAGCTTTCTTT,CASSYGTRVNTEAFF
.,TRBJ1-6,TRBV20-1,.,TGCAGTGCTACTAATAATTCACCCCTCCACTTT,CSATNNSPLHF
.,TRBJ1-1,TRBV18,.,TGTGCCAGCTCACCTACGACAGGAGTCGTGACTGAAGCTTTCTTT,CASSPTTGVVTEAFF
.,TRBJ1-5,TRBV6-6,.,TGTGCCAGCACTCCTTTCGGGGTTACGGGCAATCAGCCCCAGCATTTT,CASTPFGVTGNQPQHF
.,TRBJ2-7,TRBV2,.,TGTGCCAGGCTTGTTGGGGGGGGCACCTACGAGCAGTACTTC,CARLVGGGTYEQYF
once,TRBJ1-1,TRBV6-6,TRBD1,TGTGCCAGCAAAGGCAGGGGGGACACTGAAGCTTTCTTT,CASKGRGDTEAFF
.,TRBJ1-2,TRBV4-3,TRBD1,TGCGCCAGCAGCCCCCTATCCCGGACAGGACCCATTTATGGCTACACCTTC,CASSPLSRTGPIYGYTF
.,TRBJ1-3,TRBV4-3,TRBD1,TGCGCCAGCAGCCAAGGATCCGGGACAGGGGGCGCGGGAAACACCATATATTTT,CASSQGSGTGGAGNTIYF
.,TRBJ1-5,TRBV27,TRBD1,TGTGCCAGCAGGCTACAGGGGGCGGGTGGGGTTAGCAATCAGCCCCAGCATTTT,CASRLQGAGGVSNQPQHF
.,TRBJ1-2,TRBV7-9,.,TGTGCCAGCAGCCCCGGGAGGGGTGGCTACACCTTC,CASSPGRGGYTF
few,TRBJ2-1,TRBV2,TRBD2,TGTGCCAGCAGTGCCGGGACTAGCGGGGTAGGCTATGAGCAGTTCTTC,CASSAGTSGVGYEQFF
.,TRBJ1-1,TRBV3-1/TRBV3-2,.,TGTGCCAGCAGCCAAGAGACAGAGAACACTGAAGCTTTCTTT,CASSQETENTEAFF
few,TRBJ1-5,TRBV15,TRBD1,TGTGCCACCAGCAGGTCCACAGGGGGCGGAAATCAGCCCCAGCATTTT,CATSRSTGGGNQPQHF
.,TRBJ1-1,TRBV5-4,.,TGTGCCAGCAGCCCGAGGGTCCCACAGCGGTATATGAACACTGAAGCTTTCTTT,CASSPRVPQRYMNTEAFF
once,TRBJ1-5,TRBV21-1,.,TGTGCCAGCAGCCAAAATAGGACAGGGGGGAGCAATCAGCCCCAGCATTTT,CASSQNRTGGSNQPQHF
many,TRBJ1-6,TRBV6-2/TRBV6-3,TRBD1,TGTGCCAGCAGCCCATCAGACACAGGGGTCGTTTCACCCCTCCACTTT,CASSPSDTGVVSPLHF
once,TRBJ1-4,TRBV6-1,TRBD1,TGTGCCAGCAGTGAAAGTCGGACAGGGCTTAATGAAAAACTGTTTTTT,CASSESRTGLNEKLFF
.,TRBJ1-2,TRBV5-5,.,TGTGCCAGCAGCTTGGCTGGCGGCAAGACTAACTATGGCTACACCTTC,CASSLAGGKTNYGYTF
.,TRBJ2-3,TRBV3-1/TRBV3-2,TRBD2,TGTGCCAGCAGCCAAACCCTAGCGGGGATACCTCCCGATACGCAGTATTTT,CASSQTLAGIPPDTQYF
.,TRBJ1-1,TRBV12-1,.,TGTGCCAGCAGGCTTCAGGGACAAGAGTCCATGAACACTGAAGCTTTCTTT,CASRLQGQESMNTEAFF
.,TRBJ2-4,TRBV4-2,TRBD1,TGTGCCAGCAGCCAGGTTCAGGGGGCGACAAACATTCAGTACTTC,CASSQVQGATNIQYF
.,TRBJ2-7,TRBV3-1/TRBV3-2,.,TGTGCCAGCAGCCAAGAACGGACTTTTGAGCAGTACTTC,CASSQERTFEQYF
.,TRBJ1-2,TRBV29-1,.,TGCAGCGTTTCGGGGGGGATCTATGGCTACACCTTC,CSVSGGIYGYTF
.,TRBJ2-2,TRBV2,.,TGTGCCAGCAGTGAGGATGTAGGGGGCACCGGGGAGCTGTTTTTT,CASSEDVGGTGELFF
.,TRBJ2-2,TRBV4-1,.,TGCGCCAGCAGCCCTACTTCAGGCACCGGGGAGCTGTTTTTT,CASSPTSGTGELFF
.,TRBJ2-3,TRBV7-9,TRBD1,TGTGCCAGCAGCTTAACAGGGGGCAGAACAGATACGCAGTATTTT,CASSLTGGRTDTQYF
.,TRBJ1-4,TRBV5-1,TRBD1,TGCGCCAGCAGCTTTTTACAGGGGACTAATGAAAAACTGTTTTTT,CASSFLQGTNEKLFF
.,TRBJ2-3,TRBV7-9,.,TGTGCCAGCAGCTCCCTTAGTTCCAGGGGACCAGATACGCAGTATTTT,CASSSLSSRGPDTQYF
.,TRBJ2-3,TRBV18,.,TGTGCCAGCTCCCCCCGGATGGACTGGGCCCCCACAGATACGCAGTATTTT,CASSPRMDWAPTDTQYF
.,TRBJ1-6,TRBV13,.,TGTGCCAGCAGCTCGCTTACTCTCAATTCACCCCTCCACTTT,CASSSLTLNSPLHF
.,TRBJ2-3,TRBV14,TRBD2,TGTGCCAGCAGCCAAGATTTTAGCGGGGCAGATACGCAGTATTTT,CASSQDFSGADTQYF
.,TRBJ2-1,TRBV9,TRBD2,TGTGCCAGCAACGAGGCTAGCGGGGGTGTATATGAGCAGTTCTTC,CASNEASGGVYEQFF
few,TRBJ1-5,TRBV19,.,TGTGCCAGTAGACCACACAGGGTCCCTAATCAGCCCCAGCATTTT,CASRPHRVPNQPQHF
.,TRBJ1-1,TRBV6-5,TRBD1,TGTGCCAGCAGTTACTTGGGACAGGGGGGAGCCACTGAAGCTTTCTTT,CASSYLGQGGATEAFF
.,TRBJ1-2,TRBV9,.,TGTGCCAGCAGCCCCGGGTTCCGGGGTGCTAACTATGGCTACACCTTC,CASSPGFRGANYGYTF